A single sample is the source of the 12 T cell receptor beta chains below, sequenced in a study of beta chain features in type 1 diabetes. Study-wide results and limits: Patients with Type 1 diabetes showed moderately but significantly shorter TCRB CDR3s in all four CD4+ subsets.

Their antigens remain unidentified. The study reverse transcribed the entire isolated RNA, so it sequenced expressed TCRB transcripts. Here immunoSEQ multiplex PCR was the method, and the copy in TCRdb shows in-frame clones only, minus some. The sample includes around 40,000 clones, 66% of them seen just once. Sequenced: Tregs from blood. These receptors were collected from a woman younger than 35 with type 1 diabetes.

In its sample, this clone was seen once. The V gene is TRBV7-9, the J gene TRBJ2-5; a weak D match, TRBD1 (5 bases). There are 12 residues in the CDR3. The germline gives CDR1 SEHNR, CDR2 FQNEAQ (reference sequence). Trimming took off 8 bases at V and 5 bases at J, with 12 bases between the two ends. The CDR3 sequence is CASWGKGETQYF. In DNA, the CDR3 is TGTGCCAGCTGGGGCAAGGGGGAGACCCAGTACTTC.

V is TRBV18 and J is TRBJ1-2, with D uncertain. Germline CDR1 reads KGHSH; CDR2 reads LQKENI. V lost 5 bases and J 6 bases, leaving 13 bases between the germline ends. The CDR3 is 13 amino acids. Here the CDR3 reads CASSGAYNHGYTF. CDR3 bases: TGTGCCAGCTCAGGAGCGTACAATCATGGCTACACCTTC.

V is TRBV4-2 and J is TRBJ2-1; maybe TRBD1 (5 bases). Trimming left V 0 bases short and J 13 bases short, with 7 bases between. The germline V gene has CDR1 LGHNA and CDR2 YNFKEQ. There are 11 residues in the CDR3. The CDR3 loop reads CASSQDRVQFF. Here the CDR3 DNA reads TGTGCCAGCAGCCAAGACAGGGTACAGTTCTTC.

The CDR3 DNA is TGTGCCAGCAGTTACATCTCCTCTAACTATGGCTACACCTTC. Translating gives CASSYISSNYGYTF. This chain joins TRBV9 and TRBJ1-2; D is undetermined. V was pared by 5 bases and J by 0 bases, with 11 bases between. Germline loops: CDR1 SGDLS, CDR2 YYNGEE. The CDR3 has 14 amino acids.

In its sample, this clone was seen a few times. The chain joins TRBV25-1 to TRBJ2-2, with TRBD1 matching over 10 bases. V lost 8 bases, J lost 5 bases, and 11 bases stayed unmatched. CDR1 and CDR2 (germline): MGHDK, SYGVNS. The CDR3 extends over 16 amino acids. This CDR3 reads CASSESDRGYTGELFF. CDR3 in DNA: TGTGCCAGCTCTGAGTCGGACAGGGGGTATACCGGGGAGCTGTTTTTT.

This clone was seen a handful of times. V gene TRBV7-2 combines with J gene TRBJ2-3; 10 bases match TRBD1. CDR1 SGHTA and CDR2 FQGNSA come from the germline V gene. V lost 5 bases, J lost 6 bases, and 8 bases stayed unmatched. The CDR3 totals 15 residues. The chain's CDR3 is CASSRGTGEVDTQYF. In DNA form, the CDR3 reads TGTGCCAGCAGCCGTGGGACAGGGGAAGTGGATACGCAGTATTTT.

This chain joins TRBV4-1 and TRBJ2-7; maybe TRBD2 (5 bases). Germline V lookup: CDR1 MGHRA, CDR2 YSYEKL. The CDR3 has 16 amino acids. Trimming cost V 4 bases and J 3 bases, with 19 bases left between them. The CDR3 sequence: CASSPGGNEVLYEQYF. CDR3 coding DNA: TGCGCCAGCAGCCCAGGAGGAAACGAGGTTCTCTACGAGCAGTACTTC.

The CDR3 bases are TGTGCCAGCAGTTACGCGGGACAGGGTTTTCGCGAGCAGTTCTTC. This codes for CASSYAGQGFREQFF. The chain employs TRBV6-5 and TRBJ2-1, with TRBD1 matching 9 bases. Germline CDR1 and CDR2: MNHEY and SVGAGI. V lost 2 bases and J lost 10; bases outside the gene matches: 9. This CDR3 comprises 15 residues.

The V call is TRBV29-1, the J call TRBJ2-3; D possibly corresponds to TRBD2 (6 bases). The CDR3 loop spans 12 amino acids. Trimming pared 3 bases from V and 4 bases from J, leaving 8 bases between. The germline CDR1 and CDR2 sequences are SQVTM and ANQGSEA. This CDR3 reads CSVESSADTQYF. The CDR3 bases are TGCAGCGTTGAGTCTAGCGCAGATACGCAGTATTTT.

This clone was detected a few times. The CDR3 DNA is TGTGCCAGCAGCTTTGTAAACACTGAAGCTTTCTTT. This codes for CASSFVNTEAFF. The chain links TRBV7-2 to TRBJ1-1; D is ambiguous. CDR1 is SGHTA and CDR2 is FQGNSA in the germline V gene. V was clipped by 3 bases and J by 2 bases, with 4 bases between them. The CDR3 has 12 residues. The complete variable domain, with remaining parts taken from reference TRBV7-2 and TRBJ1-1, reads GAGVSQSPSNKVTEKGKDVELRCDPISGHTALYWYRQSLGQGLEFLIYFQGNSAPDKSGLPSDRFSAERTGGSVSTLTIQRTQQEDSAVYLCASSFVNTEAFFGQGTRLTVV.

This chain uses TRBV18 with TRBJ1-5; D not resolved. V lost 5 bases, J lost 0 bases, and 8 bases lay in between. This CDR3 has 14 amino acids. Germline CDR1 reads KGHSH; CDR2 reads LQKENI. The CDR3 region is CASSWQDSNQPQHF. CDR3 bases: TGTGCCAGCTCATGGCAGGATAGCAATCAGCCCCAGCATTTT.

The rearrangement joins TRBV5-8 to TRBJ1-5; D is undetermined. From germline, CDR1 is SGHTS and CDR2 YDEGEE. This CDR3 is built from 14 residues. Between the trimmed V and J ends, which lost 4 bases and 2 bases, there was a span of 10 bases. CDR3 amino acids: CASSPGYGNQPQHF. In nucleotides, the CDR3 is TGTGCCAGCAGCCCCGGGTACGGCAATCAGCCCCAGCATTTT.